One and the same sample provided the 26 T cell receptor beta chains below, sequenced in a study of cytomegalovirus exposure and HLA in healthy donors. The PCR had 60 Vbeta and 13 Jbeta primers. Profiling relied on immunoSEQ multiplex PCR, and the TCRdb table lists in-frame clones only, not all of them. The data show about 170,000 clones, with approximately 72% seen just once and about 2.5% held by the top ten. Sequenced sample: PBMCs. The source is a human donor in good health.

CDR3 loop: CASRFQGLAGEFSYNEQFF. CDR3 DNA sequence: TGTGCCAGTAGGTTCCAGGGACTAGCGGGGGAATTTTCCTACAATGAGCAGTTCTTC. The chain combines TRBV19 with TRBJ2-1, with 14 bases aligning to TRBD2. This CDR3 has 19 amino acids. Germline CDR1 LNHDA, CDR2 SQIVND (reference sequence). The J segment lost 1 base and the V segment lost 6 bases, leaving 11 bases of the junction unmatched.

The gene calls are TRBV7-2 and TRBJ1-1; 8 bases are shared with TRBD1. Germline V gene data show CDR1 as SGHTA and CDR2 as FQGNSA. Trimming at V came to 4 bases and at J to 1 base, leaving 5 bases not matched to a gene. This CDR3 contains 15 residues. The CDR3 here is CASSSTGVSNTEAFF. The CDR3 DNA is TGTGCCAGCAGCTCGACAGGGGTGTCGAACACTGAAGCTTTCTTT. Full variable domain (rest looked up from reference TRBV7-2 and TRBJ1-1): GAGVSQSPSNKVTEKGKDVELRCDPISGHTALYWYRQSLGQGLEFLIYFQGNSAPDKSGLPSDRFSAERTGGSVSTLTIQRTQQEDSAVYLCASSSTGVSNTEAFFGQGTRLTVV.

This clone appeared a few times. The J gene is TRBJ1-6, the V gene TRBV4-3, with D possibly matching TRBD1 (6 bases). Germline V gene lookup returns CDR1 LGHNA and CDR2 YSLEER. This CDR3 comprises 16 residues. Between the trimmed V and J ends, which lost 0 bases and 8 bases, there was a span of 14 bases. The CDR3 sequence is CASSQDSRGRDSPLHF. The CDR3 coding sequence is TGCGCCAGCAGCCAAGATAGCAGGGGCAGGGATTCACCCCTCCACTTT.

The chain uses TRBV6-6 and TRBJ2-3; the D gene is possibly TRBD1 (6 bases). The CDR3 extends over 15 amino acids. V was shortened by 0 bases and J by 4 bases, with 11 bases between the two germline ends. The germline gives CDR1 MNHNY, CDR2 SVGAGI (reference sequence). The CDR3 spells CASSYSPGEPDTQYF. In DNA, the CDR3 is TGTGCCAGCAGTTACTCGCCAGGGGAACCAGATACGCAGTATTTT.

The V and J genes are TRBV27 and TRBJ1-2; 10 bases align to TRBD1. CDR3 length: 13 amino acids. Germline V gene sequence: CDR1 MNHEY, CDR2 SMNVEV (reference sequence). V dropped 5 bases and J dropped 7; count of bases not matched to a gene: 4. The CDR3 region has the DNA TGTGCCAGCAGTCCGGGGACAGGGGTTGGCTACACCTTC. Translation: CASSPGTGVGYTF.

This clone was observed once. The chain recombines TRBV12-5 with TRBJ2-7; 8 bases agree with TRBD1. CDR1 and CDR2 (germline): LGHNT, FRNRAP. The V and J ends lost 4 bases and 2 bases, in that order; junction bases with no gene match: 10. The CDR3 loop spans 16 amino acids. The CDR3 here is CASGSGRDRSTYEQYF. DNA of the CDR3: TGTGCTAGTGGTTCGGGCCGGGACAGGTCGACCTACGAGCAGTACTTC.

V and J are TRBV27 and TRBJ2-7, with D hard to call. CDR3 length: 13 residues. V lost 3 bases to trimming and J lost 4 bases, with 10 bases between them. CDR1 and CDR2 (germline): MNHEY, SMNVEV (reference sequence). The CDR3 region has the DNA TGTGCCAGCAGTTTTTCCCCCCAGTACGAGCAGTACTTC. This encodes CASSFSPQYEQYF.

V gene TRBV6-6 combines with J gene TRBJ2-2; a possible D gene is TRBD1 (7 bases). The CDR3 spans 15 residues. Germline V gene lookup returns CDR1 MNHNY and CDR2 SVGAGI (reference sequence). V lost 2 bases to trimming and J lost 8 bases, with 15 bases between them. DNA for the CDR3: TGTGCCAGCAGTTACGGCGGGACAGAAACTGGGGAGCTGTTTTTT. It specifies CASSYGGTETGELFF.

This clone showed up just a few times. The chain uses TRBV19 and TRBJ2-1; 7 bases agree with TRBD1. Germline CDR1 and CDR2: LNHDA and SQIVND (reference sequence). The trim removed 5 bases at V and 9 bases at J, leaving 4 bases unmatched. This CDR3 contains 12 residues. The CDR3 DNA reads as TGTGCCAGTAGTGAGACAGGGACTGAGCAGTTCTTC. Translation: CASSETGTEQFF.

This clone came up a few times. The chain recombines TRBV9 with TRBJ2-3; no clear D. The CDR3 consists of 12 residues. Germline assignment: CDR1 SGDLS and CDR2 YYNGEE. The V gene lost 1 base and the J gene lost 6 bases, with 6 bases spanning the gap. CDR3 sequence reads: CASSVYRDTQYF. The CDR3 nucleotides read TGTGCCAGCAGCGTATATCGGGATACGCAGTATTTT. The complete variable domain, with remaining parts taken from reference TRBV9 and TRBJ2-3, reads DSGVTQTPKHLITATGQRVTLRCSPRSGDLSVYWYQQSLDQGLQFLIQYYNGEERAKGNILERFSAQQFPDLHSELNLSSLELGDSALYFCASSVYRDTQYFGPGTRLTVL.

V is TRBV7-3 and J is TRBJ2-2, with 8 nucleotides matching TRBD1. The V gene's germline CDR1 is SGHTA and CDR2 FQGTGA. With 5 bases clipped from V and 7 bases from J, the junction kept 6 bases outside the gene matches. The length of the CDR3 is 14 residues. CDR3 DNA sequence: TGTGCCAGCAGCCCCAGGACAGGGAACGGGGAGCTGTTTTTT. Translated, it gives CASSPRTGNGELFF.

J is TRBJ1-1 and V is TRBV7-9; D not certain. The V and J ends lost 0 bases and 5 bases respectively, with 4 bases between them. CDR1 and CDR2 from the germline V gene are SEHNR and FQNEAQ (reference sequence). The CDR3 covers 12 residues. The CDR3 coding sequence is TGTGCCAGCAGCTTAGCTTTAACTGAAGCTTTCTTT. It translates to CASSLALTEAFF.

The chain recombines TRBV12-5 with TRBJ2-1, with 10 bases lining up with TRBD2. Germline V gives CDR1 LGHNT, CDR2 FRNRAP. Germline trimming cut 6 bases from V and 7 bases from J; bases unmatched to any gene: 6. This CDR3 has 14 residues. The CDR3 is CASGHSGGRNEQFF. The CDR3 coding sequence is TGTGCTAGTGGGCATAGCGGGGGGAGGAATGAGCAGTTCTTC.

This clone was found a few times. Other DNA sequences in the same sample also yield this CDR3. The CDR3 sequence is CASSLAQGLNTEAFF. The DNA of the CDR3 is TGCGCCAGCAGCTTGGCCCAGGGATTGAACACTGAAGCTTTCTTT. V and J are TRBV5-1 and TRBJ1-1; D might be TRBD1 (5 bases). The CDR3 extends over 15 amino acids. Germline lookup yields CDR1 SGHRS and CDR2 YFSETQ. Trimming removed 0 bases at V and 0 bases at J, with 9 bases between.

V is TRBV11-3 and J is TRBJ2-3, with 7 bases lining up with TRBD2. The CDR3 covers 14 residues. Per the germline V gene, CDR1 is SGHNT and CDR2 is YENEEA. V was pared by 4 bases and J by 4 bases, with 5 bases of the junction left unmatched. CDR3 sequence reads: CASSSPRGADTQYF. CDR3 nucleotides: TGTGCCAGCAGCTCACCCCGGGGGGCAGATACGCAGTATTTT.

J is TRBJ1-4 and V is TRBV27; possible D gene TRBD1, 5 bases. Trimming pared 6 bases from V and 1 base from J, leaving 9 bases between. The CDR3 consists of 14 residues. CDR1 and CDR2 from the germline V gene are MNHEY and SMNVEV (reference sequence). The CDR3 is CASSGRGTNEKLFF. Here the CDR3 DNA reads TGTGCCAGCAGCGGGAGGGGAACTAATGAAAAACTGTTTTTT.

This clone was seen a single time. The rearrangement links TRBV30 to TRBJ2-7, with TRBD1 identical over 7 bases. The CDR3 loop spans 14 amino acids. Per germline, CDR1 GTSNPN and CDR2 SVGIG (reference sequence). V lost 0 bases to trimming and J lost 3 bases; unmatched junction nucleotides: 5. The CDR3: CAWSVGQGVYEQYF. In DNA, the CDR3 is TGTGCCTGGAGTGTCGGTCAGGGGGTCTACGAGCAGTACTTC.

This chain links TRBV9 with TRBJ1-4; no clear D gene. V was clipped by 4 bases and J by 7 bases, with 14 bases between them. Germline-derived CDR1 and CDR2 are SGDLS and YYNGEE. CDR3 length: 14 residues. The CDR3 region is CASSPTGETEKLFF. As DNA, the CDR3 is TGTGCCAGCAGCCCAACCGGAGAAACTGAAAAACTGTTTTTT.

The chain joins TRBV15 to TRBJ2-1, with a possible D match to TRBD2 (7 bases). Trimming took 0 bases from V and 0 from J, leaving 15 bases between them. Germline V lookup: CDR1 LNHNV, CDR2 YYDKDF (reference sequence). CDR3 length: 18 residues. Here the CDR3 reads CATSRDRGGTPSYNEQFF. Written as DNA, the CDR3 is TGTGCCACCAGCAGAGATAGGGGGGGGACGCCCTCCTACAATGAGCAGTTCTTC.

This chain joins TRBV6-4 and TRBJ2-3; TRBD2 matches at 14 bases. The CDR3 has 17 amino acids. Trimming removed 3 bases from V and 7 bases from J; junction bases left unmatched: 9. The germline V gene encodes CDR1 MRHNA and CDR2 SNTAGT. The CDR3 DNA sequence: TGTGCCAGCAGTGATCGAGGACTAGCGGGGGGTACAAATACGCAGTATTTT. Protein product: CASSDRGLAGGTNTQYF.

The genes are TRBV10-3 and TRBJ2-3; 7 bases line up with TRBD1. CDR1 and CDR2 from the germline V gene are ENHRY and SYGVKD. J gave up 6 bases and V 8 bases, and 8 bases lay outside the gene matches. The CDR3 length is 13 residues. The CDR3 reads CAIGPGQDDTQYF. CDR3 sequence (DNA): TGTGCCATCGGCCCCGGACAGGACGATACGCAGTATTTT.

The J gene is TRBJ1-5, the V gene TRBV30; 11 positions agree with TRBD1. J lost 1 base, V lost 2 bases, and 13 bases had no gene match. The germline V gene has CDR1 GTSNPN and CDR2 SVGIG (reference sequence). The CDR3 contains 19 residues. The CDR3 loop is CAWSPPPWDRGLSNQPQHF. The CDR3 DNA is TGTGCCTGGAGTCCGCCCCCATGGGACAGGGGGTTGAGCAATCAGCCCCAGCATTTT.

The chain employs TRBV10-3 and TRBJ2-7, with 10 bases aligning to TRBD2. V lost 2 bases to trimming and J lost 5 bases; unmatched junction nucleotides: 6. CDR3 size: 15 residues. Germline-derived CDR1 and CDR2 are ENHRY and SYGVKD. CDR3 bases: TGTGCCATCAGTGAGCCTAGCGGGGGTCACAACGAGCAGTACTTC. This sequence encodes CAISEPSGGHNEQYF.

This clone was recorded only once. The chain links TRBV7-9 to TRBJ2-3, with D unclear. The germline CDR1 and CDR2 sequences are SEHNR and FQNEAQ (reference sequence). The V and J ends lost 1 base and 0 bases respectively, with 8 bases between them. The CDR3 runs 15 residues. CDR3 sequence: CASSLGRLSTDTQYF. CDR3 in DNA: TGTGCCAGCAGCTTAGGGAGACTTAGCACAGATACGCAGTATTTT. The full variable domain, completed using reference TRBV7-9 and TRBJ2-3, is DTGVSQNPRHKITKRGQNVTFRCDPISEHNRLYWYRQTLGQGPEFLTYFQNEAQLEKSRLLSDRFSAERPKGSFSTLEIQRTEQGDSAMYLCASSLGRLSTDTQYFGPGTRLTVL.

The V gene is TRBV18, the J gene TRBJ2-2, with 8 bases fitting TRBD1. The germline V gene encodes CDR1 KGHSH and CDR2 LQKENI. The V gene end was trimmed by 6 bases and the J gene end by 0 bases; junction bases not matched to a gene: 3. The CDR3 has 15 residues. The CDR3 here is CASSQDRANTGELFF. In nucleotides, the CDR3 is TGTGCCAGCTCCCAGGACAGGGCGAACACCGGGGAGCTGTTTTTT.

This clone has a single count. The CDR3 loop reads CAISESGRAYEQYF. The DNA of the CDR3 is TGTGCCATCAGTGAGTCTGGCAGGGCCTACGAGCAGTACTTC. This rearrangement joins TRBV10-3 to TRBJ2-7; D possibly corresponds to TRBD1 (5 bases). V gave up 0 bases and J gave up 2 bases, with 8 bases separating them. The CDR3 is 14 amino acids. CDR1 and CDR2 (germline): ENHRY, SYGVKD.